This T cell receptor (beta chain) appears in the sequencing data of a study of OX40 agonist ivuxolimab in advanced cancers. V was pared by 5 bases and J by 4 bases, with 14 bases between. CDR1 and CDR2 from the germline V gene are SGHTA and FQGTGA. The CDR3 extends over 14 amino acids. Assay used: immunoSEQ multiplex PCR; TCRdb lists only in-frame clones, some missing. The sample consists of about 81,000 clones, 88% of them appearing once. The chain has TRBV7-3 and TRBJ2-5; tentatively, D is TRBD1 (6 bases). The receptor comes from an adult with an advanced solid tumor such as melanoma, head and neck, liver or kidney cancer. Specimen: CD4+ or CD8+ T cells sorted from blood, collected in a trial of the OX40 agonist ivuxolimab. The CDR3 DNA follows: TGTGCCAGCAGCATTCGACCACAGGGAGAGACCCAGTACTTC. This translates into CASSIRPQGETQYF.